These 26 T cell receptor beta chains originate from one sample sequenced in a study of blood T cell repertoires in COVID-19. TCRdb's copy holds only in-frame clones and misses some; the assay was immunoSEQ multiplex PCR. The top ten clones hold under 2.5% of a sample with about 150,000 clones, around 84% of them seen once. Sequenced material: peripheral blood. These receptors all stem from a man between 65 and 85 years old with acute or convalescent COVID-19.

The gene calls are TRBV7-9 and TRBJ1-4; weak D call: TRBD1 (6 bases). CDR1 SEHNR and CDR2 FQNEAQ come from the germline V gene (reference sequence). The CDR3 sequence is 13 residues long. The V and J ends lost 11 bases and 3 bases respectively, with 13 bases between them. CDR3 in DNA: TGTGCCCTTCGAGGGGGTGCTAATGAAAAACTGTTTTTT. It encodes CALRGGANEKLFF.

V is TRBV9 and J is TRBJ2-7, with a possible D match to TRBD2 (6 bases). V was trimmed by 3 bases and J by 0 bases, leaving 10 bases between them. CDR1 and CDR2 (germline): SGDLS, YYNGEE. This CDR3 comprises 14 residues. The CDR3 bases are TGTGCCAGCAGCGAACGGGGGAACTCCTACGAGCAGTACTTC. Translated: CASSERGNSYEQYF.

The chain's CDR3 is CASSLELAVDTDTQYF. CDR3 DNA sequence: TGTGCCAGCAGCTTGGAGCTAGCGGTCGATACAGATACGCAGTATTTT. The V call is TRBV5-4, the J call TRBJ2-3, with 7 positions matching TRBD2. The CDR3 loop spans 16 amino acids. Looked up from germline, CDR1 is SGHNT and CDR2 is YYREEE (reference sequence). The junction had 7 bases not matched to a gene; V was cut back by 0 bases and J by 3 bases.

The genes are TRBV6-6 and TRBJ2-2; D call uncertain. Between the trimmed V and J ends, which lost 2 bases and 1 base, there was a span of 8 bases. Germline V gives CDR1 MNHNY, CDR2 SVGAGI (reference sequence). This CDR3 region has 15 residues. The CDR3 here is CASSYTRQNTGELFF. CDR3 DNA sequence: TGTGCCAGCAGTTACACCCGACAGAACACCGGGGAGCTGTTTTTT.

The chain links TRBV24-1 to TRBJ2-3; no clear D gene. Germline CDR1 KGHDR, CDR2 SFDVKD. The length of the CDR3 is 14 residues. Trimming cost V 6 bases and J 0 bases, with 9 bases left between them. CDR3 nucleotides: TGTGCCACCAGTCACGCGGCCAGCACAGATACGCAGTATTTT. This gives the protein CATSHAASTDTQYF.

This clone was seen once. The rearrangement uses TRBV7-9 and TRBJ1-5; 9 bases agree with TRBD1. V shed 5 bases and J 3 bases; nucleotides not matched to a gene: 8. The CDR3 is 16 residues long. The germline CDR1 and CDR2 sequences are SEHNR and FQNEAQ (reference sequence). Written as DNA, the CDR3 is TGTGCCAGCAGCCGCGGAGGACAGGGGTCCAATCAGCCCCAGCATTTT. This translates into CASSRGGQGSNQPQHF.

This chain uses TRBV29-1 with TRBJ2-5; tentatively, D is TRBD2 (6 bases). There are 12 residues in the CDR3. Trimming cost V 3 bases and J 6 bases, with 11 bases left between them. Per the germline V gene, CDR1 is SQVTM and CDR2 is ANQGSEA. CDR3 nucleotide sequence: TGCAGCGTTGAGGTTGGGAGGCAGACCCAGTACTTC. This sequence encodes CSVEVGRQTQYF.

As DNA, the CDR3 is TGTGCCAGCAGTGACCGGGGGCGGACAGGGACTAATGAAAAACTGTTTTTT. This encodes CASSDRGRTGTNEKLFF. The chain combines TRBV6-1 with TRBJ1-4; the match to TRBD1 covers 8 bases. The CDR3 totals 17 residues. V dropped 3 bases and J dropped 2; count of bases not matched to a gene: 8. Germline V gene data show CDR1 as MNHNS and CDR2 as SASEGT.

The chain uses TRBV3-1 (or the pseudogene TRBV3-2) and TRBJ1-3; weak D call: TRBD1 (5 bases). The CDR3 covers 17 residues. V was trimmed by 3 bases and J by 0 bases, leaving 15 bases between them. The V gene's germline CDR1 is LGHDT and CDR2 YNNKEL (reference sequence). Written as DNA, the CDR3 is TGTGCCAGCAGCCAGTGGCAGGGCAGAGACTCTGGAAACACCATATATTTT. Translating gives CASSQWQGRDSGNTIYF.

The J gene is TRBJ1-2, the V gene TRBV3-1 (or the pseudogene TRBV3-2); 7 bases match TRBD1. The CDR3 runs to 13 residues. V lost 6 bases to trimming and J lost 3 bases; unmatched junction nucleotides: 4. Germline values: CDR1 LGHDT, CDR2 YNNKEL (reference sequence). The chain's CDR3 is CASRGTGDYGYTF. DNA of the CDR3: TGTGCCAGCAGAGGAACAGGGGACTATGGCTACACCTTC.

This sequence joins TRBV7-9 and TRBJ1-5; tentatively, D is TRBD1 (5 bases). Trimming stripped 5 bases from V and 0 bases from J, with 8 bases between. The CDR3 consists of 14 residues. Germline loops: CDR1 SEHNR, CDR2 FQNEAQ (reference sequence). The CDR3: CASSRGGSNQPQHF. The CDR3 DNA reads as TGTGCCAGCAGCCGGGGGGGTAGCAATCAGCCCCAGCATTTT.

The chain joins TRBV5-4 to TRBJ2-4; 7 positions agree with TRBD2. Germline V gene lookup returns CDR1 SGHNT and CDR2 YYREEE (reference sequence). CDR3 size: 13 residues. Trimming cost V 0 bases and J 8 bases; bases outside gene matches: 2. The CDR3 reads CASSLGGRDIQYF. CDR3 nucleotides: TGTGCCAGCAGCTTGGGGGGGAGGGACATTCAGTACTTC.

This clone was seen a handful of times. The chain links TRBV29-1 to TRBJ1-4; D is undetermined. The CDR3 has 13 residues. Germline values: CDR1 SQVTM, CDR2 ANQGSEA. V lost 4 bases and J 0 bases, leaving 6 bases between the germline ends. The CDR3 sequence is CSVVSATNEKLFF. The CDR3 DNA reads TGCAGCGTTGTATCTGCAACTAATGAAAAACTGTTTTTT.

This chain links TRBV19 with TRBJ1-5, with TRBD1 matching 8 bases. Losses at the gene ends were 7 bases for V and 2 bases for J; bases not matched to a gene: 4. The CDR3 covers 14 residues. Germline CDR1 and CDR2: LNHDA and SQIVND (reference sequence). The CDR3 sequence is CASTLTGGNQPQHF. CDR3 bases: TGTGCCAGTACCTTGACAGGGGGCAATCAGCCCCAGCATTTT.

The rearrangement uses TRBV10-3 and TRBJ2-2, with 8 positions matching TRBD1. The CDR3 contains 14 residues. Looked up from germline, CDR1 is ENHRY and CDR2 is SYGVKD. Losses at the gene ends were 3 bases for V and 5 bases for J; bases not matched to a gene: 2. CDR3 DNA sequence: TGTGCCATCAGTGACCAGGGGGCGACCGGGGAGCTGTTTTTT. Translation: CAISDQGATGELFF.

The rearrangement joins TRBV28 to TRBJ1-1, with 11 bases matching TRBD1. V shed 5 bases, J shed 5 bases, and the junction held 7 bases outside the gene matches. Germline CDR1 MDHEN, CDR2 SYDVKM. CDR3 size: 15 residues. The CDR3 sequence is CASSLTGTGGTEAFF. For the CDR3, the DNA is TGTGCCAGCAGTCTAACGGGGACAGGGGGAACTGAAGCTTTCTTT.

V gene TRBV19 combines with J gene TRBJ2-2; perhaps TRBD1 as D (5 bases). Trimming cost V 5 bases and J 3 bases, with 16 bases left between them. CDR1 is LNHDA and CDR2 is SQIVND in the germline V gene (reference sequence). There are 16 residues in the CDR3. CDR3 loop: CASSSTVGADTGELFF. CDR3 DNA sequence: TGTGCCAGTAGTTCCACAGTTGGGGCTGACACCGGGGAGCTGTTTTTT.

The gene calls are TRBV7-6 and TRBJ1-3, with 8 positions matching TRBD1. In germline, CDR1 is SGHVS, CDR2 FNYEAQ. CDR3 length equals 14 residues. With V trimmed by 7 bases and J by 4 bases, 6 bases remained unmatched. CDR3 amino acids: CASIKRQGGNTIYF. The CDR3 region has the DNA TGTGCCAGCATCAAAAGACAGGGGGGAAACACCATATATTTT.

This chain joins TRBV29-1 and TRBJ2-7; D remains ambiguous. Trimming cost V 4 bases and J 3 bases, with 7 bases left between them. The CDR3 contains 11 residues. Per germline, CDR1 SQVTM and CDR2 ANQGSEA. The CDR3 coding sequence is TGCAGCGTTGGGGCCTACTACGAGCAGTACTTC. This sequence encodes CSVGAYYEQYF.

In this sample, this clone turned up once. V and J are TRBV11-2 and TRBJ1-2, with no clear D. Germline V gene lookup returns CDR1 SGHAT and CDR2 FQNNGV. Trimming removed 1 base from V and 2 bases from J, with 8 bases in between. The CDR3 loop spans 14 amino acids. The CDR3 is CASSLAGRNYGYTF. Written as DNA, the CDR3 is TGTGCCAGCAGCTTAGCCGGCAGGAACTATGGCTACACCTTC.

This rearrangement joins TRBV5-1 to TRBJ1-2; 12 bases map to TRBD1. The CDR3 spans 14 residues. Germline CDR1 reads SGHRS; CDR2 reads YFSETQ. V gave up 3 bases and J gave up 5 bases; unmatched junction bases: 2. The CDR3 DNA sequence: TGCGCCAGCAGCTGGGACAGGGGGCGGTATGGCTACACCTTC. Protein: CASSWDRGRYGYTF.

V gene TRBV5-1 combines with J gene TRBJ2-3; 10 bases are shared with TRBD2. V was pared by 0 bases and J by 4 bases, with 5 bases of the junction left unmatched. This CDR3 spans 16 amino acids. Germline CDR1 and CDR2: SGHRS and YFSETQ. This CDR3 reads CASSLEAGGRADTQYF. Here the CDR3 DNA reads TGCGCCAGCAGCTTGGAAGCGGGAGGGCGTGCAGATACGCAGTATTTT. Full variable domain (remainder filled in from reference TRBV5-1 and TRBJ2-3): KAGVTQTPRYLIKTRGQQVTLSCSPISGHRSVSWYQQTPGQGLQFLFEYFSETQRNKGNFPGRFSGRQFSNSRSEMNVSTLELGDSALYLCASSLEAGGRADTQYFGPGTRLTVL.

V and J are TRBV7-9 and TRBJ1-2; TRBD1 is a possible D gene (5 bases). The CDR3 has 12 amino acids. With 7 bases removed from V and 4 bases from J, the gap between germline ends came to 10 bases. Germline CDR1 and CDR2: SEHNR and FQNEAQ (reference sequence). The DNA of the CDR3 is TGTGCCAGCACCCTCCAGGGCTATGGCTACACCTTC. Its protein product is CASTLQGYGYTF.

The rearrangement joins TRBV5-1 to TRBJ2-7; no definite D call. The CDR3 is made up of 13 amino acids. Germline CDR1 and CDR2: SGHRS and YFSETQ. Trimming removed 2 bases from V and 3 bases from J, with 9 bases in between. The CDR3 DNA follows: TGCGCCAGCAGCTTCCTATTCCACTACGAGCAGTACTTC. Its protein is CASSFLFHYEQYF.

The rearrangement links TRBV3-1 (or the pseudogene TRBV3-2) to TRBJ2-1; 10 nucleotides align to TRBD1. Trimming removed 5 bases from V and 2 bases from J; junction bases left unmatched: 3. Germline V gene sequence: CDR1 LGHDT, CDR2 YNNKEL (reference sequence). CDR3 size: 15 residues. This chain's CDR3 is CASSKGTGAYNEQFF. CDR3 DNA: TGTGCCAGCAGCAAGGGGACAGGGGCCTACAATGAGCAGTTCTTC.

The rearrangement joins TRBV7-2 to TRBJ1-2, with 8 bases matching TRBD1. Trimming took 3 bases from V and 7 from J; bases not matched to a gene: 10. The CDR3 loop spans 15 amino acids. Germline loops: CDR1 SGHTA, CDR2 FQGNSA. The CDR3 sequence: CASSFGAGGTGGYTF. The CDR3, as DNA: TGTGCCAGCAGCTTTGGAGCAGGGGGCACGGGTGGCTACACCTTC.